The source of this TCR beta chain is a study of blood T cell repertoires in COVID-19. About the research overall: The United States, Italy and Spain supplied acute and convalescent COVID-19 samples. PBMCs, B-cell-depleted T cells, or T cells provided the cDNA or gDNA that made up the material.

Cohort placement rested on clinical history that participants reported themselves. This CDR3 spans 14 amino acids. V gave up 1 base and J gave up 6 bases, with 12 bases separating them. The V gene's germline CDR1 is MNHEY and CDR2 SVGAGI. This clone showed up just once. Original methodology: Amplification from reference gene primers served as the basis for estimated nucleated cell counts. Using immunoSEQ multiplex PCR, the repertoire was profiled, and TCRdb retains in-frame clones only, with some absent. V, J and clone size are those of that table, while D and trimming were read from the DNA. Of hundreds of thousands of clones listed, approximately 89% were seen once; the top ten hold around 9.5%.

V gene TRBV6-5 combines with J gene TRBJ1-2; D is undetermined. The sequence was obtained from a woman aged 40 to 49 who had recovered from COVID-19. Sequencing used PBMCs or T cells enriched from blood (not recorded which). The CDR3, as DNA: TGTGCCAGCAGTTACTTAGGATCCGGGGATGGCTACACCTTC. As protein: CASSYLGSGDGYTF.